This record looks at one T cell receptor (beta chain) sequence and its context. Its antigen remains unknown. Every one of the patients relapsed after autologous stem cell transplantation (brentuximab vedotin exposure was variable). Thawed PBMCs supplied CD8+ T cells via magnetic negative selection. These data are taken from a study of PD-1 blockade in classical Hodgkin lymphoma. Findings of the study overall: Baseline TCR diversity was reportedly lower in newly diagnosed patients than in healthy donors. It was reported as lower still in relapsed/refractory patients.

Profiled with immunoSEQ multiplex PCR; TCRdb holds only in-frame clones, not every one. The sample shows around 13,000 clones, around 80% of them seen only once. The germline V gene encodes CDR1 SGDLS and CDR2 YYNGEE. The CDR3 is 15 amino acids. J was trimmed by 4 bases and V by 0 bases; bases with no gene match: 4. The chain links TRBV9 to TRBJ1-2; 9 positions match TRBD1. The TCR sequence derives from a human donor with classical Hodgkin lymphoma. The sample consisted of CD8+ T cells from blood, taken at baseline. CDR3 DNA sequence: TGTGCCAGCAGCGTAGTTCAGGGACAGGGCTATGGCTACACCTTC. Its translation is CASSVVQGQGYGYTF.